Listed here is a single T cell receptor (beta chain). The antigen is not known. This CDR3 has 13 residues. Deletions cut 5 bases from V and 1 base from J, with 8 bases between. Looked up from germline, CDR1 is KGHSH and CDR2 is LQKENI. Produced via immunoSEQ multiplex PCR; TCRdb's table is partial and in-frame only. The table includes approximately 84,000 clones, about 89% detected once. All patients experienced relapse after autologous stem cell transplantation, and brentuximab vedotin exposure was variable. This record belongs to a study of PD-1 blockade in classical Hodgkin lymphoma. About the research overall: Intravenous nivolumab at 3 mg/kg was given to patients every 2 weeks. Study-wide results and caveats: By C4D1, CD4+ diversity increased significantly, especially in complete responders. Prior to therapy, complete responders displayed diversity much like that of newly diagnosed patients. Exclusion was the outcome for patients who began nivolumab under 1 year after ASCT.

The rearrangement links TRBV18 to TRBJ1-1; perhaps TRBD1 as D (6 bases). This clonotype was sampled from a human donor with classical Hodgkin lymphoma. Sample: peripheral blood mononuclear cells (PBMCs), taken at baseline. CDR3 sequence (DNA): TGTGCCAGCTCAGCGGACAGGAACACTGAAGCTTTCTTT. Translated, it gives CASSADRNTEAFF.